This TCR beta chain was obtained from a study of neurological immune-mediated disorders. This clonotype was seen at least ten times. Its antigen is unknown. The length of the CDR3 is 14 residues. Study conclusions and caveats: Private repertoires in all groups were suggested by the absence of shared CDR3 amino acid sequences among expanded clones across subjects.

With 10-nucleotide random UMIs included, cDNA was synthesized by 5'RACE. TCRdb redid the calling of the 5' RACE reads with MiXCR, one entry per CDR3 protein. The sample holds tens of thousands of distinct CDR3 sequences, 13% seen once. Documented time point: technical triplicate 1. The sequence was collected from a female donor with HTLV-1-associated myelopathy (HAM/TSP). The chain combines TRBV21-1 with TRBJ2-2. TRBV21-1 is a pseudogene segment. The sequenced sample consisted of CD4+ T cells from blood. Here the CDR3 reads CASSKGQNTGELFF. CDR3 nucleotide sequence: TGTGCCAGCAGCAAAGGACAGAACACCGGGGAGCTGTTTTTT.